This is a list of T cell receptor beta chains from one sample in a study of control samples from healthy donors and cancer patients. Clones were read by immunoSEQ multiplex PCR, and TCRdb kept only the in-frame ones, dropping some. The table lists approximately 130,000 clones, roughly 91% of them singletons, with more than 6.5% in the top ten. The specimen was blood. Source of these receptors: a man in his forties in good health. Each CDR3 is given with its conserved first and last residue. A D gene is named only where the DNA matches it firmly. Clone size is given for some rows only: seen once, a few or many times, or a class if the clone is expanded.

D gene	clone size	V gene	J gene	CDR3 protein	CDR3 DNA
NA	NA	TRBV18	TRBJ1-1	CASSPTVNTEAFF	TGTGCCAGCTCTCCGACTGTGAACACTGAAGCTTTCTTT
NA	NA	TRBV3-1/TRBV3-2	TRBJ2-3	CASSHRASTDTQYF	TGTGCCAGCAGCCACAGGGCTAGCACAGATACGCAGTATTTT
NA	NA	TRBV6-1	TRBJ1-2	CASSEAGQRNYGYTF	TGTGCCAGCAGTGAAGCTGGGCAGCGTAACTATGGCTACACCTTC
NA	NA	TRBV18	TRBJ2-6	CASSPADSGANVLTF	TGTGCCAGCTCACCGGCAGACTCTGGGGCCAACGTCCTGACTTTC
NA	NA	TRBV11-3	TRBJ2-7	CASSPGRAGQYF	TGTGCCAGCAGCCCTGGTCGAGCGGGGCAGTACTTC
NA	NA	TRBV18	TRBJ2-1	CASSPMQGGSNEQFF	TGTGCCAGCTCACCGATGCAGGGGGGAAGCAATGAGCAGTTCTTC
NA	NA	TRBV11-2	TRBJ2-2	CASSLERGSGELFF	TGTGCCAGCAGCTTAGAGCGCGGTTCCGGGGAGCTGTTTTTT
NA	NA	TRBV7-2	TRBJ2-5	CASSILYGETQYF	TGTGCCAGCAGTATTCTCTACGGGGAGACCCAGTACTTC
NA	NA	TRBV2	TRBJ2-3	CASSAGQGGDTQYF	TGTGCCAGCAGCGCGGGGCAGGGCGGGGATACGCAGTATTTT
NA	few	TRBV9	TRBJ1-1	CASSFTGNTEAFF	TGTGCCAGCAGCTTCACAGGGAACACTGAAGCTTTCTTT
NA	NA	TRBV5-1	TRBJ1-3	CASSLDGNSGNTIYF	TGCGCCAGCAGCTTGGACGGGAACTCTGGAAACACCATATATTTT
NA	NA	TRBV7-2	TRBJ1-5	CASSPRVNQPQHF	TGTGCCAGCAGCCCTCGAGTGAATCAGCCCCAGCATTTT
NA	NA	TRBV5-4	TRBJ2-7	CASSFFSRVTYEQYF	TGTGCCAGCAGCTTCTTTTCCAGGGTTACCTACGAGCAGTACTTC
TRBD1	NA	TRBV6-6	TRBJ2-2	CASSSPGTGNGELFF	TGTGCCAGCAGTTCCCCCGGGACAGGGAACGGGGAGCTGTTTTTT
TRBD1	NA	TRBV30	TRBJ1-4	CAWRQGAGEKLFF	TGTGCCTGGAGACAGGGGGCAGGTGAAAAACTGTTTTTT
NA	NA	TRBV29-1	TRBJ1-2	CSVVSDNYGYTF	TGCAGCGTTGTATCCGATAACTATGGCTACACCTTC
TRBD1	NA	TRBV28	TRBJ1-1	CASRGQGGVNTEAFF	TGTGCCAGCAGAGGACAGGGAGGGGTGAACACTGAAGCTTTCTTT
NA	NA	TRBV7-9	TRBJ1-1	CASSLGRTPLNTEAFF	TGTGCCAGCAGCTTAGGAAGAACCCCTCTGAACACTGAAGCTTTCTTT
TRBD1	NA	TRBV9	TRBJ1-2	CASSTRGRGADYGYTF	TGTGCCAGCAGCACCCGAGGCAGGGGGGCCGACTATGGCTACACCTTC
TRBD2	NA	TRBV5-4	TRBJ2-3	CASLSAGTSLHTQYF	TGTGCCAGCCTCTCTGCCGGGACTAGTCTACATACGCAGTATTTT
TRBD1	NA	TRBV6-5	TRBJ2-2	CASTRQGRTVGELFF	TGTGCCAGCACCCGACAGGGCCGAACGGTCGGGGAGCTGTTTTTT
NA	NA	TRBV29-1	TRBJ1-1	CSVDDRKNTEAFF	TGCAGCGTCGACGACAGGAAGAACACTGAAGCTTTCTTT
TRBD1	NA	TRBV30	TRBJ2-7	CAWNIRITGGYEQYF	TGTGCCTGGAATATAAGAATAACAGGGGGCTACGAGCAGTACTTC
NA	NA	TRBV2	TRBJ1-1	CASRANPGTEAFF	TGTGCCAGCAGAGCTAACCCAGGGACTGAAGCTTTCTTT
TRBD1	NA	TRBV5-1	TRBJ2-7	CASSSRQGQNYEQYF	TGCGCCAGCAGCTCGCGACAGGGACAAAATTACGAGCAGTACTTC
NA	NA	TRBV23-1	TRBJ1-5	CASSRADSNQPQHF	TGCGCCAGCAGTCGGGCAGATAGCAATCAGCCCCAGCATTTT
NA	once	TRBV15	TRBJ1-4	CATSRDRGATNEKLFF	TGTGCCACCAGCAGAGATCGTGGAGCAACTAATGAAAAACTGTTTTTT
NA	once	TRBV7-3	TRBJ2-2	CASSLRSISATNTGELFF	TGTGCCAGCAGCTTAAGGTCTATCAGTGCCACGAACACCGGGGAGCTGTTTTTT
NA	NA	TRBV5-6	TRBJ1-2	CASSYLVWQGYMGNYGYTF	TGTGCCAGCAGCTACCTAGTATGGCAGGGATATATGGGAAACTATGGCTACACCTTC
TRBD1	once	TRBV9	TRBJ2-7	CASSPRDRALEQYF	TGTGCCAGCAGCCCCCGGGACAGGGCCCTCGAGCAGTACTTC
NA	NA	TRBV4-3	TRBJ1-6	CASSQEDSYNSPLHF	TGCGCCAGCAGCCAGGAGGACTCCTATAATTCACCCCTCCACTTT
TRBD2	NA	TRBV15	TRBJ2-2	CAINAVAGGGTGELFF	TGTGCCATCAACGCGGTGGCGGGGGGAGGGACCGGGGAGCTGTTTTTT
NA	NA	TRBV19	TRBJ1-1	CASRWGERATEAFF	TGTGCCAGTAGGTGGGGGGAGAGGGCCACTGAAGCTTTCTTT
NA	NA	TRBV5-1	TRBJ1-1	CASSLAATGTEAFF	TGCGCCAGCAGCTTGGCGGCCACGGGCACTGAAGCTTTCTTT
TRBD2	NA	TRBV30	TRBJ2-1	CAWSVTSGGGNEQFF	TGTGCCTGGAGTGTAACTAGCGGGGGGGGCAATGAGCAGTTCTTC
NA	NA	TRBV14	TRBJ2-7	CASSRYGSSEQYF	TGTGCCAGCAGCCGATACGGGTCCAGCGAGCAGTACTTC
NA	few	TRBV6-2/TRBV6-3	TRBJ2-3	CASSHGEPTDTQYF	TGTGCCAGCAGTCACGGGGAACCCACAGATACGCAGTATTTT
NA	few	TRBV6-2/TRBV6-3	TRBJ2-2	CASRPWRTGELFF	TGTGCCAGCAGGCCTTGGCGGACCGGGGAGCTGTTTTTT
TRBD1	few	TRBV15	TRBJ2-3	CATSTGQPTDTQYF	TGTGCCACCAGCACGGGACAGCCCACAGATACGCAGTATTTT
NA	NA	TRBV7-2	TRBJ1-2	CASSLVPPTGGYTF	TGTGCCAGCAGCTTAGTCCCCCCCACCGGGGGCTACACCTTC
NA	NA	TRBV5-5	TRBJ2-1	CASSLGDDNSYNEQFF	TGTGCCAGCAGCTTAGGAGACGATAACTCCTACAATGAGCAGTTCTTC
NA	NA	TRBV4-1	TRBJ1-3	CASSQVPGNTIYF	TGCGCCAGCAGCCAGGTACCAGGGAACACCATATATTTT